Given below is one T cell receptor (beta chain) in context. Its target is unknown. The data originate from a study of T cell responses to AZD1222 COVID-19 vaccine. The overall study: Pooling was applied to second doses at about 4 or about 12 weeks.

The CDR3 has 12 residues. The V and J ends lost 5 bases and 3 bases respectively, with 8 bases between them. Germline CDR1 SGHVS, CDR2 FQNEAQ. Profiling relied on immunoSEQ multiplex PCR, and the TCRdb table lists in-frame clones only, not all of them. The sample has 150,000 or so clones, about nine tenths seen once. Overall study findings and caveats: The donor cohort was predominantly white British with a female majority, and clonal diversity may have been underestimated.

This chain joins TRBV7-8 and TRBJ2-7, with D maybe TRBD1 (5 bases). The receptor comes from an adult in good health. The source was peripheral blood, collected on day 0 of AZD1222 vaccination. CDR3 sequence reads: CASSPTGYEQYF. In DNA, the CDR3 is TGTGCCAGCAGCCCCACAGGCTACGAGCAGTACTTC.